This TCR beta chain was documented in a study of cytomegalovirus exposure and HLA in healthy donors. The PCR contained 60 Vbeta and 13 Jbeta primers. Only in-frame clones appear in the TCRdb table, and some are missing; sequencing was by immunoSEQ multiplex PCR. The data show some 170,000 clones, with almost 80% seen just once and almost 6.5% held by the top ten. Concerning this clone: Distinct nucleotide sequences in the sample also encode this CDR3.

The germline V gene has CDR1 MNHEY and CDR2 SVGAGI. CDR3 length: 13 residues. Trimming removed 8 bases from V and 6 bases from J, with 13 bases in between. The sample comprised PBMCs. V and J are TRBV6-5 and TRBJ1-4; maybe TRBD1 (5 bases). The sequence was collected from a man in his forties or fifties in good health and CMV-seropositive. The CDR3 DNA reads TGTGCCAGCCGGCGGACGGGGGATGAAAAACTGTTTTTT. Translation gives CASRRTGDEKLFF.